Presented here are 29 T cell receptor beta chains from one specimen sequenced in a study of T cell responses to AZD1222 COVID-19 vaccine. Using immunoSEQ multiplex PCR, the repertoire was profiled, and TCRdb retains in-frame clones only, with some absent. This sample has about 110,000 clones, with 81% found just once. Sequencing was performed on peripheral blood, taken on day 0 of AZD1222 vaccination. These receptors all stem from an adult in good health.

The V gene is TRBV6-5, the J gene TRBJ2-2; D not resolved. V was pared by 2 bases and J by 0 bases, with 4 bases between. This CDR3 has 14 amino acids. CDR1 and CDR2 (germline): MNHEY, SVGAGI. The CDR3: CASSYRPNTGELFF. CDR3 coding DNA: TGTGCCAGCAGTTACCGTCCGAACACCGGGGAGCTGTTTTTT.

J is TRBJ2-1 and V is TRBV15, with no clear D. The CDR3 extends over 13 amino acids. CDR1 and CDR2 (germline): LNHNV, YYDKDF (reference sequence). Trimming pared 3 bases from V and 2 bases from J, leaving 5 bases between. This CDR3 reads CATSRATYNEQFF. CDR3 in DNA: TGTGCCACCAGCAGGGCAACCTACAATGAGCAGTTCTTC.

CDR3 sequence (DNA): TGTGCCAGCAGTTCAGGAGGACCTAGCACAGATACGCAGTATTTT. Protein: CASSSGGPSTDTQYF. The rearrangement joins TRBV6-2 or TRBV6-3 to TRBJ2-3; the D gene is possibly TRBD2 (5 bases). This CDR3 has 15 residues. Germline V gene sequence: CDR1 MNHEY, CDR2 SVGEGT. Trimming pared 4 bases from V and 0 bases from J, leaving 11 bases between.

The V gene is TRBV6-1, the J gene TRBJ1-6; 9 bases map to TRBD1. V lost 2 bases and J lost 3; bases outside the gene matches: 8. Per germline, CDR1 MNHNS and CDR2 SASEGT. The CDR3 covers 18 residues. The CDR3 protein is CASSELPGTGHYNSPLHF. Written as DNA, the CDR3 is TGTGCCAGCAGTGAACTGCCCGGGACAGGGCACTATAATTCACCCCTCCACTTT.

V and J are TRBV3-1 (or the pseudogene TRBV3-2) and TRBJ2-7; TRBD1 matches at 7 bases. Trimming at V came to 5 bases and at J to 5 bases, leaving 6 bases not matched to a gene. The V gene's germline CDR1 is LGHDT and CDR2 YNNKEL (reference sequence). The length of the CDR3 is 13 residues. For the CDR3, the DNA is TGTGCCAGCAGCACACAAGGGGGCCACGAGCAGTACTTC. Amino acid sequence: CASSTQGGHEQYF.

The CDR3 DNA is TGTGCCAGCAGTGACGCGGACAGGGGGCAAGAGACCCAGTACTTC. Its protein product is CASSDADRGQETQYF. The chain employs TRBV6-4 and TRBJ2-5; 10 bases map to TRBD1. The CDR3 is 15 amino acids. Germline assignment: CDR1 MRHNA and CDR2 SNTAGT. The ends lost 2 bases at V and 2 bases at J; junction bases unmatched: 2.

This chain joins TRBV15 and TRBJ1-6, with D hard to call. The CDR3 sequence is 15 residues long. With 1 base removed from V and 4 bases from J, the gap between germline ends came to 8 bases. In germline, CDR1 is LNHNV, CDR2 YYDKDF (reference sequence). This CDR3 reads CATSRGVAYNSPLHF. For the CDR3, the DNA is TGTGCCACCAGCAGAGGAGTGGCTTATAATTCACCCCTCCACTTT.

The chain employs TRBV28 and TRBJ2-7, with TRBD2 identical over 13 bases. The J segment lost 7 bases and the V segment lost 6 bases, leaving 9 bases of the junction unmatched. This CDR3 has 15 residues. Germline V gene sequence: CDR1 MDHEN, CDR2 SYDVKM. CDR3 sequence reads: CASSHTSGRAKEQYF. CDR3 DNA sequence: TGTGCCAGCAGCCACACTAGCGGGAGGGCAAAAGAGCAGTACTTC.

The CDR3 spells CASSSGQGGNSPLHF. The CDR3 nucleotides are TGTGCCAGCAGTTCAGGACAGGGCGGTAATTCACCCCTCCACTTT. The rearrangement uses TRBV6-5 and TRBJ1-6, with TRBD1 identical over 8 bases. The V segment lost 4 bases and the J segment 6 bases; nucleotides outside the gene matches: 5. Germline loops: CDR1 MNHEY, CDR2 SVGAGI. This CDR3 has 15 residues.

The genes are TRBV5-4 and TRBJ2-7; TRBD1 aligns across 9 bases. The CDR3 has 14 residues. With V trimmed by 4 bases and J by 4 bases, 6 bases remained unmatched. CDR1 SGHNT and CDR2 YYREEE come from the germline V gene (reference sequence). CDR3: CASSGRQGVYEQYF. CDR3 sequence (DNA): TGTGCCAGCAGCGGCAGACAGGGGGTTTACGAGCAGTACTTC.

The chain is built from TRBV7-2 and TRBJ1-4, with no clear D. Germline-derived CDR1 and CDR2 are SGHTA and FQGNSA. The CDR3 covers 13 residues. The V end lost 5 bases, the J end lost 6 bases, and 10 bases lay between the germline ends. The CDR3 region has the DNA TGTGCCAGCAGCATCTACAGATATGAAAAACTGTTTTTT. It codes for CASSIYRYEKLFF.

This clone was detected only a few times. The rearrangement uses TRBV6-5 and TRBJ1-2; weak D call: TRBD1 (5 bases). This CDR3 is built from 15 residues. Per the germline V gene, CDR1 is MNHEY and CDR2 is SVGAGI. V lost 11 bases and J lost 0, with 19 bases in between. The CDR3 region has the DNA TGTGCCGGGGTCGGGCAGGGAACCGCTAACTATGGCTACACCTTC. Translating gives CAGVGQGTANYGYTF.

The CDR3, as DNA: TGTGCCATCAGTGAAAAACAGGGAGGAGAGCAGTACTTC. This encodes CAISEKQGGEQYF. The chain employs TRBV10-3 and TRBJ2-7; D possibly matches TRBD1 or TRBD2 (6 bases each). The germline V gene has CDR1 ENHRY and CDR2 SYGVKD. This CDR3 region has 13 residues. Trimming cost V 3 bases and J 7 bases, with 13 bases left between them.

The V call is TRBV24-1, the J call TRBJ2-1, with 9 bases that match TRBD2. This CDR3 contains 17 residues. Germline CDR1 KGHDR, CDR2 SFDVKD. J was trimmed by 3 bases and V by 4 bases; bases with no gene match: 9. As DNA, the CDR3 is TGTGCCACCAGTGACCGACTGACTAGCGGACTCTACAATGAGCAGTTCTTC. Protein: CATSDRLTSGLYNEQFF.

The chain joins TRBV27 to TRBJ1-4; perhaps TRBD1 as D (5 bases). V was trimmed by 6 bases and J by 3 bases, leaving 11 bases between them. Germline V CDR1 and CDR2: MNHEY, SMNVEV (reference sequence). This CDR3 comprises 14 residues. The CDR3 DNA is TGTGCCAGCAGATCAGGGATAGCTAATGAAAAACTGTTTTTT. This gives the protein CASRSGIANEKLFF.

The chain has TRBV30 and TRBJ2-2, with D possibly matching TRBD2 (6 bases). Germline CDR1 reads GTSNPN; CDR2 reads SVGIG (reference sequence). The CDR3 runs 13 residues. Trimming cost V 5 bases and J 6 bases, with 13 bases left between them. CDR3 residues: CAWRGTSPGELFF. CDR3 nucleotide sequence: TGTGCCTGGCGCGGGACTTCCCCCGGGGAGCTGTTTTTT.

The chain carries TRBV18 and TRBJ2-4; no definite D call. Germline V gives CDR1 KGHSH, CDR2 LQKENI. The V end lost 3 bases, the J end lost 0 bases, and 6 bases lay between the germline ends. CDR3 length: 14 amino acids. The CDR3, as DNA: TGTGCCAGCTCACCCGGATCAGCCAAAAACATTCAGTACTTC. It codes for CASSPGSAKNIQYF.

This clone was observed once. The genes are TRBV6-4 and TRBJ1-5; D remains ambiguous. Looked up from germline, CDR1 is MRHNA and CDR2 is SNTAGT. CDR3 length equals 13 residues. V was trimmed by 4 bases and J by 6 bases, leaving 10 bases between them. The CDR3 loop reads CASSVLSGQPQHF. DNA of the CDR3: TGTGCCAGCAGTGTATTATCCGGTCAGCCCCAGCATTTT.

V is TRBV7-2 and J is TRBJ2-7; TRBD1 agrees at 10 bases. The V and J ends lost 6 bases and 5 bases, in that order; junction bases with no gene match: 13. Germline CDR1 SGHTA, CDR2 FQGNSA. The CDR3 sequence is 16 residues long. CDR3 region: CASRKTGGAGNNEQYF. CDR3 DNA: TGTGCCAGCAGGAAGACAGGGGGCGCGGGTAACAACGAGCAGTACTTC. Variable domain in full (rest from reference TRBV7-2 and TRBJ2-7): GAGVSQSPSNKVTEKGKDVELRCDPISGHTALYWYRQSLGQGLEFLIYFQGNSAPDKSGLPSDRFSAERTGGSVSTLTIQRTQQEDSAVYLCASRKTGGAGNNEQYFGPGTRLTVT.

The chain combines TRBV7-2 with TRBJ1-3; D possibly corresponds to TRBD1 (5 bases). Germline CDR1 SGHTA, CDR2 FQGNSA. The V gene lost 8 bases and the J gene lost 4 bases, with 9 bases spanning the gap. The CDR3 covers 12 residues. CDR3 bases: TGTGCCAGCTTGGCAGGGGGAAACACCATATATTTT. Its translation is CASLAGGNTIYF.

The sample holds a few counts of this clone. J is TRBJ2-7 and V is TRBV18; a possible D gene is TRBD2 (5 bases). The V end lost 6 bases, the J end lost 2 bases, and 14 bases lay between the germline ends. CDR3 length: 14 residues. Per germline, CDR1 KGHSH and CDR2 LQKENI. CDR3 nucleotides: TGTGCCAGCTCGGGATATAGCGTTACCTACGAGCAGTACTTC. Encoded protein: CASSGYSVTYEQYF. The full variable domain, completed using reference TRBV18 and TRBJ2-7, is NAGVMQNPRHLVRRRGQEARLRCSPMKGHSHVYWYRQLPEEGLKFMVYLQKENIIDESGMPKERFSAEFPKEGPSILRIQQVVRGDSAAYFCASSGYSVTYEQYFGPGTRLTVT.

J is TRBJ2-4 and V is TRBV28; no reliable D call. The CDR3 runs to 18 residues. The V and J ends lost 2 bases and 1 base respectively, with 18 bases between them. Per the germline V gene, CDR1 is MDHEN and CDR2 is SYDVKM. This chain's CDR3 is CASSLTRTLLEAKNIQYF. The DNA of the CDR3 is TGTGCCAGCAGTTTAACCAGAACACTCCTCGAGGCCAAAAACATTCAGTACTTC.

The chain recombines TRBV7-2 with TRBJ1-4; weak D call: TRBD1 (5 bases). This CDR3 is built from 17 residues. Germline CDR1 is SGHTA and CDR2 is FQGNSA. V lost 5 bases and J 5 bases, leaving 21 bases between the germline ends. The DNA of the CDR3 is TGTGCCAGCAGCGCACGGCCGCCGGGGCAGTTAAATGAAAAACTGTTTTTT. Protein sequence: CASSARPPGQLNEKLFF.

This clone was detected once. One junction end does not reproduce the germline sequence, and a read error may be involved. This chain connects TRBV28 to TRBJ1-5; D unresolved. Germline lookup yields CDR1 MDHEN and CDR2 SYDVKM. The CDR3 consists of 13 residues. CDR3: CASGFQVNQPQHF. In DNA, the CDR3 is TGTGCCAGCGGTTTCCAGGTCAATCAGCCCCAGCATTTT. The entire variable domain, with the rest obtained from reference TRBV28 and TRBJ1-5, is as follows: DVKVTQSSRYLVKRTGEKVFLECVQDMDHENMFWYRQDPGLGLRLIYFSYDVKMKEKGDIPEGYSVSREKKERFSLILESASTNQTSMYLCASGFQVNQPQHFGDGTRLSIL.

The chain employs TRBV4-1 and TRBJ2-5, with 7 bases aligning to TRBD1. CDR3 size: 13 residues. Trimming at V came to 2 bases and at J to 5 bases, leaving 2 bases not matched to a gene. CDR1 MGHRA and CDR2 YSYEKL come from the germline V gene. The CDR3 DNA reads TGCGCCAGCAGCCAACAGGGGGTGGAGACCCAGTACTTC. Translated, it gives CASSQQGVETQYF.

The chain couples TRBV7-2 to TRBJ2-1; maybe TRBD2 (5 bases). Trimming removed 2 bases at V and 0 bases at J, with 11 bases between. Looked up from germline, CDR1 is SGHTA and CDR2 is FQGNSA. The CDR3 spans 16 residues. The CDR3: CASSLSGKSSYNEQFF. The CDR3 DNA reads TGTGCCAGCAGCTTATCGGGAAAGAGCTCCTACAATGAGCAGTTCTTC.

The chain combines TRBV2 with TRBJ2-5; 7 bases fit TRBD2. Unmatched junction bases numbered 8, after V lost 6 bases and J lost 4 bases. This CDR3 comprises 14 residues. Germline V gene sequence: CDR1 SNHLY, CDR2 FYNNEI. CDR3 sequence (DNA): TGTGCCAGCAGGGGCGGGGGTTCGGGAGAGACCCAGTACTTC. Its protein is CASRGGGSGETQYF.

The chain employs TRBV7-2 and TRBJ2-7; D is ambiguous. Trimming removed 5 bases at V and 4 bases at J, with 18 bases between. This CDR3 contains 15 residues. From germline, CDR1 is SGHTA and CDR2 FQGNSA. The CDR3 reads CASSTGPPGSYEQYF. CDR3 DNA: TGTGCCAGCAGCACGGGCCCTCCCGGATCGTACGAGCAGTACTTC.

This chain uses TRBV28 with TRBJ1-2; 10 bases fit TRBD1. The germline V gene has CDR1 MDHEN and CDR2 SYDVKM. V was pared by 2 bases and J by 7 bases, with 4 bases of the junction left unmatched. The CDR3 runs to 14 residues. In DNA, the CDR3 is TGTGCCAGCAGTTTACGGACAGGGGGTCTTGGCTACACCTTC. It encodes CASSLRTGGLGYTF.